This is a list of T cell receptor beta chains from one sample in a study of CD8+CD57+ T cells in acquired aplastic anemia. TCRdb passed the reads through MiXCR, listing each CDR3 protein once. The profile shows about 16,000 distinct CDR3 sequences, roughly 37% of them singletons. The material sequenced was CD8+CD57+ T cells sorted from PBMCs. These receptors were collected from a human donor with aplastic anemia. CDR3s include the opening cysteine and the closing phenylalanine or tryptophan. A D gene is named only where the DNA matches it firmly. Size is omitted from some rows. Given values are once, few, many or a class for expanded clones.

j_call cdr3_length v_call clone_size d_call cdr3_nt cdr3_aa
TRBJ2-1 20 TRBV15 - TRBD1 TGTGCCACCAGCAGCTCCAGGTCGGGACAGGGGCCGAAGATATACAATGAGCAGTTCTTC CATSSSRSGQGPKIYNEQFF
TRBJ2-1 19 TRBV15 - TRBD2 TGTGCCACCAGCAGAGGCGGGACTAGCGGGGGGGCGGGGTACAATGAGCAGTTCTTC CATSRGGTSGGAGYNEQFF
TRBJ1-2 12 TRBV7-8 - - TGTGCCAGCAGCTTACCAGGGTATGGCTACACCTTC CASSLPGYGYTF
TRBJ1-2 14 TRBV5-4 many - TGTGCCAGCAGCTATCATAGGGGTAACTATGGCTACACCTTC CASSYHRGNYGYTF
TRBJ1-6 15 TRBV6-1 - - TGTGCCAGCAGTGATGGACAAGGAGATAATTCACCCCTCCACTTT CASSDGQGDNSPLHF
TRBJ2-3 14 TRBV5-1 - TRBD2 TGCGCCAGCAGCTTGGACCCCGGCGGGGGGACGCAGTATTTT CASSLDPGGGTQYF
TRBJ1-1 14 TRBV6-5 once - TGTGCCAGCAGTTACGGTCGAGGGCAGTATGAAGCTTTCTTT CASSYGRGQYEAFF
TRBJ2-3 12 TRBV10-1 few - TGCGCCAGCAGGGGGGCTGGGGATACGCAGTATTTT CASRGAGDTQYF
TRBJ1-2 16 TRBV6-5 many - TGTGCCAGCAGTTACGTAACAGGGAGCGGGAGCTATGGCTACACCTTC CASSYVTGSGSYGYTF
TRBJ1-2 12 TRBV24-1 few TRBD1 TGTGCCACTGAGGACAGGAGAGAGGGCTACACCTTC CATEDRREGYTF
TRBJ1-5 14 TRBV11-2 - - TGTGCCAGCAGCACAGGGTACCGCAATCAGCCCCAGCATTTT CASSTGYRNQPQHF
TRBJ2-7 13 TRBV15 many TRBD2 TGTGCCACCAGCACCAGCGGGACCTACGAGCAGTACTTC CATSTSGTYEQYF
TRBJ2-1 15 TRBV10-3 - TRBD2 TGTGCCGTCAGCCCCGGACTAGTGGGGGGGAATGAGCAGTTCTTC CAVSPGLVGGNEQFF
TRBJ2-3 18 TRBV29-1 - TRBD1 TGCAGCGTTGAGACCACACAGGACAGGGGGCAGGGTACAGATACGCAGTATTTT CSVETTQDRGQGTDTQYF
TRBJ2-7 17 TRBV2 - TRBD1 TGTGCCAGCTCACCTCTCGTTTATGGGACAGGGGGTGTCGAGCAGTACTTC CASSPLVYGTGGVEQYF
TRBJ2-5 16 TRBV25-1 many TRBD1 TGTGCCAGCAGTTCTCACGGACAGGGAGCCCAAGAGACCCAGTACTTC CASSSHGQGAQETQYF
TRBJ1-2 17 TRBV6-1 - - TGTGCCAGCAGTGGGTGGCGGGGAACCAGTACTAACTATGGCTACACCTTC CASSGWRGTSTNYGYTF
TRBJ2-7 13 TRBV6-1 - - TGTGCCGGCAGAGGGGACAACGACTACGAGCAGTACTTC CAGRGDNDYEQYF
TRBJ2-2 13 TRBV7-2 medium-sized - TGTGCCAGCAGCTTCGGGTGGACCGGGGAGCTGTTTTTT CASSFGWTGELFF
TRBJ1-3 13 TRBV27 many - TGTGCCAGCAGTTTTGGCGGGGGAAACACCATATATTTT CASSFGGGNTIYF
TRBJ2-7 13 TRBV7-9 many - TGTGCCAGCAGCTCGAGGACAACCTACGAGCAGTACTTC CASSSRTTYEQYF
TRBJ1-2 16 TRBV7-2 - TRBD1 TGTGCCAGCAGCCGAGACTCGACAGGGAGGTACTATGGCTACACCTTC CASSRDSTGRYYGYTF
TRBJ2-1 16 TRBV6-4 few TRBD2 TGTGCCAGCAGTGACCTAGCGGGAGGGGGTGGGGATGAGCAGTTCTTC CASSDLAGGGGDEQFF
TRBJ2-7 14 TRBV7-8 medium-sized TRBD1 TGTGCCAGCAGCGCCGGGACAGGACCCTACGAGCAGTACTTC CASSAGTGPYEQYF
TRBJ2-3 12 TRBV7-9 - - TGTGCCAGCAGACAATCTGGGATGACGCAGTATTTT CASRQSGMTQYF
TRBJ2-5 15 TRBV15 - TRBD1 TGTGCCACCAGCAGCGTCCCGACAGGGAGAGAGACCCAGTACTTC CATSSVPTGRETQYF
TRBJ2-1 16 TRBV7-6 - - TGTGCCAGCAGACCCCTGACAGGCCCCCGTGTCGATGAGCAGTTCTTC CASRPLTGPRVDEQFF
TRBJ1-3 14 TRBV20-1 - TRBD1 TGCAGTGCTTCAACAGGGGAAGCTGGAAACACCATATATTTT CSASTGEAGNTIYF
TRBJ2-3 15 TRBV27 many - TGTGCCAGCAGTTACTGGGGTCCCCCCACAGATACGCAGTATTTT CASSYWGPPTDTQYF
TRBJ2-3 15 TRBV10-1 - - TGCGCCAGCAGTGATTCGGGACAAAGCACAGATACGCAGTATTTT CASSDSGQSTDTQYF
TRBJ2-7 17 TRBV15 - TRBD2 TGTGCCACCAGCAGGTCGCGGGGGGCGGGCCGTGCCTACGAGCAGTACTTC CATSRSRGAGRAYEQYF
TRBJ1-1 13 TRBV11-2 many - TGTGCCAGCAGCACAAAATTGAACACTGAAGCTTTCTTT CASSTKLNTEAFF
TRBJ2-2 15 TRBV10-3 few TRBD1 TGTGCCAGCGGTCCGGGACAGGGGTTCACCGGGGAGCTGTTTTTT CASGPGQGFTGELFF
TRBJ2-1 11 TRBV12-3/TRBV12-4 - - TGTGCCAGCAGTTTAGGAGTGGTGAAAATCTTC CASSLGVVKIF
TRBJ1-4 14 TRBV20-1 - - TGCAGTGCTAGAGTACCGGGGATGGATGAAAAACTGTTTTTT CSARVPGMDEKLFF
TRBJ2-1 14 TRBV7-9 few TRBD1 TGTGCCAGCAGCACGGGACAGGGGTTGAATGAGCAGTTCTTC CASSTGQGLNEQFF
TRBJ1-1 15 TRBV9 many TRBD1 TGTGCCAGCAGCCCCCGGGACAGGGCTCCCGCTGAAGCTTTCTTT CASSPRDRAPAEAFF
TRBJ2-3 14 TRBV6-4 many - TGTGCCAGCAGTGGCGGATCTAGCACAGATACGCAGTATTTT CASSGGSSTDTQYF
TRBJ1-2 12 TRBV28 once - TGTGCCAGCAGTCCACAGGGATATGGCTACACCTTC CASSPQGYGYTF
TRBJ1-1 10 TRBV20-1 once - TGCAGCCGGGCTGGGACTGAAGCTTTCTTT CSRAGTEAFF
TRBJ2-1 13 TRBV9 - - TGTGCCAGCAGCGCAGGACAATACAATGAGCAGTTCTTC CASSAGQYNEQFF
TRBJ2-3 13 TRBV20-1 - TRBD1 TGCAGTGCTAAAGGGACAGGGGGAGATACGCAGTATTTT CSAKGTGGDTQYF
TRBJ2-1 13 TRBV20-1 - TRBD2 TGCAGTGCTAGAGGAACGACTAGCGGAGAGCAGTTCTTC CSARGTTSGEQFF
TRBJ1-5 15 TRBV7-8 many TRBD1 TGTGCCAGCAGCTTAGGGACAGGATACAATCAGCCCCAGCATTTT CASSLGTGYNQPQHF
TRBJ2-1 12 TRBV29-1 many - TGCAGCGTTGAAGATCGGGGGTTTGAGCAGTTCTTC CSVEDRGFEQFF
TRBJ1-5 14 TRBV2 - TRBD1 TGTGCCAGCAGCGAGGACAGGGCCCATCAGCCCCAGCATTTT CASSEDRAHQPQHF
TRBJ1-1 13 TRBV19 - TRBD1 TGTGCCAGCACCAGACAGGGTGACACTGAAGCTTTCTTT CASTRQGDTEAFF
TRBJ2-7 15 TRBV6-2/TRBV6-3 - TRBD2 TGTGCCGGAAAATTGCTAGCGGGAGACAGTTACGAGCAGTACTTC CAGKLLAGDSYEQYF
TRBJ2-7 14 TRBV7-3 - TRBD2 TGTGCCAGCAGCTCTTCGGGACTAGTAGGCGGGCAGTACTTC CASSSSGLVGGQYF
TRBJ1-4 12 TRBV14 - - TGTGCCAGCAGCTTGGCCGGAGAAAAACTGTTTTTT CASSLAGEKLFF
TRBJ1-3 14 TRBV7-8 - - TGTGCCAGCAGCAATACCGGTTCCGGAAACACCATATATTTT CASSNTGSGNTIYF
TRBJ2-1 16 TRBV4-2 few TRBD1 TGTGCCAGCAGCCAGGGGACAGGGTTTGCGGTCAATGAGCAGTTCTTC CASSQGTGFAVNEQFF
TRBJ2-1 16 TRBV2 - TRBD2 TGTGCCAGCAGTTGGACTAGCGGGGGGGCCTACAATGAGCAGTTCTTC CASSWTSGGAYNEQFF
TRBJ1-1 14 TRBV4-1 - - TGCGCCAGCAGCCAAGATGATTGGAACACTGAAGCTTTCTTT CASSQDDWNTEAFF
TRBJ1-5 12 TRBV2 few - TGTGCCAGTAGTCGGACAGATCAGCCCCAGCATTTT CASSRTDQPQHF
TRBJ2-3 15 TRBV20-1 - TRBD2 TGCAGTGCTACCGGGACTAGCGGGAGGTACGATACGCAGTATTTT CSATGTSGRYDTQYF
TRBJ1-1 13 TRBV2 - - TGTGCCAGCAGTGAACTGAGAAACACTGAAGCTTTCTTT CASSELRNTEAFF
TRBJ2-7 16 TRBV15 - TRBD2 TGTGCCACCAGCAGCCCCCGGTTCAGCGGGGACCACGAGCAGTACTTC CATSSPRFSGDHEQYF
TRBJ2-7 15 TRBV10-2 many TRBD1 TGCGCCAGCAGTGAGCCCCCCGACAGGGTCCACGAGCAGTACTTC CASSEPPDRVHEQYF